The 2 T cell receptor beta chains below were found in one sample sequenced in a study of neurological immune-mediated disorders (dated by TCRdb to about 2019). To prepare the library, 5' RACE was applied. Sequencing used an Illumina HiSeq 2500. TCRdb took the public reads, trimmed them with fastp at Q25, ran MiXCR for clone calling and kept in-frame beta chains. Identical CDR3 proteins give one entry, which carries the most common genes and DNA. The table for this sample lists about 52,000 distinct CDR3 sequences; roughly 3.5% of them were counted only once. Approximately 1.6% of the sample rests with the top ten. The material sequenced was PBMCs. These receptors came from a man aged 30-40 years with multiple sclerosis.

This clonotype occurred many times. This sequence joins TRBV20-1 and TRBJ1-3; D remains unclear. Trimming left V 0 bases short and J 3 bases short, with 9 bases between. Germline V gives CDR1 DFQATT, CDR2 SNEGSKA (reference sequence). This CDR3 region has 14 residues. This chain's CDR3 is CSARERGRGNTIYF. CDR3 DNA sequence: TGCAGTGCTAGAGAAAGAGGGCGTGGAAACACCATATATTTT.

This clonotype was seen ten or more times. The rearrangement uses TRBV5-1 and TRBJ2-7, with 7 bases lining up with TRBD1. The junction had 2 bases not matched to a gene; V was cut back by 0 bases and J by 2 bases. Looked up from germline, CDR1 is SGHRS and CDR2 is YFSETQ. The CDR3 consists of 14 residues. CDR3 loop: CASSLEQGPYEQYF. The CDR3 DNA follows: TGCGCCAGCAGCTTGGAACAGGGGCCCTACGAGCAGTACTTC.